This T cell receptor (beta chain) is from a study of T cell responses to AZD1222 COVID-19 vaccine. This clone occurred once. The table came from immunoSEQ multiplex PCR; TCRdb's copy has only in-frame clones and leaves some out. The data show about 100,000 clones, about 86% seen once. Germline assignment: CDR1 SQVTM and CDR2 ANQGSEA. V lost 5 bases and J 9 bases, leaving 14 bases between the germline ends. The length of the CDR3 is 12 residues. The source was peripheral blood, collected on day 0 of AZD1222 vaccination. The J gene is TRBJ2-1, the V gene TRBV29-1, with D perhaps TRBD1 or TRBD2 (5 bases each). The receptor was derived from an adult in good health. The CDR3 DNA reads as TGCAGCGTTTTCGCCAGGGCGGGTGAGCAGTTCTTC. Translation gives CSVFARAGEQFF.